This TCR beta chain was recovered during a study of T-cell reconstitution after alpha-beta-depleted transplantation in children. The table lists this clonotype with many counts. Unique molecular identifiers featured in how the TCRbeta library was prepared. TCRdb re-called the PCR reads with MiXCR, one entry per CDR3 protein. This sample carries over 550,000 distinct CDR3 sequences, about 10% of them seen once, and the ten largest clones take about 4%. The CDR3 sequence is 16 residues long. Losses at the gene ends were 1 base for V and 4 bases for J; bases not matched to a gene: 3. The germline CDR1 and CDR2 sequences are MDHEN and SYDVKM.

The source material was PBMCs from the stem cell graft donor, sampled from the stem cell graft. This receptor was obtained from a human donor who donated a stem cell graft to a child with acute myeloid leukemia. The chain couples TRBV28 to TRBJ2-2, with TRBD2 identical over 10 bases. CDR3 nucleotide sequence: TGTGCCAGCAGTTTATTAGCGGGGGGAATCACCGGGGAGCTGTTTTTT. Translation gives CASSLLAGGITGELFF.